The clone carrying this T cell receptor (beta chain) was seen a single time. The sample comes from a study of cytomegalovirus exposure and HLA in healthy donors. Germline V CDR1 and CDR2: SGHVS, FNYEAQ. Trimming pared 1 base from V and 1 base from J, leaving 7 bases between. The length of the CDR3 is 14 residues. Only in-frame clones appear in the TCRdb table, and some are missing; sequencing was by immunoSEQ multiplex PCR. The table shows approximately 260,000 clones, with approximately 86% occurring only once. The TCR sequence derives from a woman aged 18-29 years in good health and CMV-seronegative. The specimen sequenced was PBMCs. V and J are TRBV7-6 and TRBJ2-5, with D hard to call. The CDR3 bases are TGTGCCAGCAGCTTAGGCCGGGTCCAAGAGACCCAGTACTTC. Encoded protein: CASSLGRVQETQYF.